This is a list of T cell receptor beta chains from one sample in a study of blood T cells in healthy people across ages. TCRdb re-called the 5' RACE reads through MiXCR, storing one row per CDR3 protein. The repertoire holds some 1.5 million distinct CDR3 sequences, with less than 45% as singletons. Sequencing was performed on blood. The origin of the receptors is a woman between 18 and 30 years old in good health. Each CDR3 is given with its conserved first and last residue. Fields, in order: clone size, D gene, CDR3 length, V gene, J gene, CDR3 DNA, CDR3 protein. A D gene is named only where the DNA matches it firmly. Size is omitted from some rows. Given values are once, few, many or a class for expanded clones.

size: few; D: NA; length: 14; V: TRBV7-2; J: TRBJ2-5; DNA: TGTGCCAGCAGCTTAGGTTTCGGGCCCGGGACCCAGTACTTC; CDR3: CASSLGFGPGTQYF
size: NA; D: TRBD1; length: 15; V: TRBV7-2; J: TRBJ1-1; DNA: TGTGCCAGCACCCTCCTAGGGGGCGTGAACACTGAAGCTTTCTTT; CDR3: CASTLLGGVNTEAFF
size: NA; D: NA; length: 15; V: TRBV11-2; J: TRBJ1-3; DNA: TGTGCCAGCAGCCTCCCCGAAAGACTCAGAAACACCATATATTTT; CDR3: CASSLPERLRNTIYF
size: NA; D: TRBD1; length: 16; V: TRBV28; J: TRBJ2-1; DNA: TGTGCCAGCAGTCCTCACGGGACAGGGAGCTACAATGAGCAGTTCTTC; CDR3: CASSPHGTGSYNEQFF
size: once; D: TRBD1; length: 14; V: TRBV5-1; J: TRBJ2-3; DNA: TGCGCCAGCATCGTCGGACAGGGCGCAGATACGCAGTATTTT; CDR3: CASIVGQGADTQYF
size: few; D: TRBD2; length: 13; V: TRBV12-3/TRBV12-4; J: TRBJ2-7; DNA: TGTGCCAGCAAGGACCTAGCGGGGTACGAGCAGTACTTC; CDR3: CASKDLAGYEQYF
size: NA; D: TRBD2; length: 16; V: TRBV29-1; J: TRBJ2-1; DNA: TGCAGCGTTTTCCTAGCGACTAGCGGGAGAGGGAATGAGCAGTTCTTC; CDR3: CSVFLATSGRGNEQFF
size: NA; D: NA; length: 15; V: TRBV4-3; J: TRBJ2-3; DNA: TGCGCCAGCAGCCAGGACTACCTTGGGGGAGATACGCAGTATTTT; CDR3: CASSQDYLGGDTQYF
size: few; D: TRBD1; length: 16; V: TRBV9; J: TRBJ2-7; DNA: TGTGCCAGCAGCGTAAAAGGGCAGGGGGCTATCTACGAGCAGTACTTC; CDR3: CASSVKGQGAIYEQYF
size: few; D: TRBD1; length: 15; V: TRBV5-1; J: TRBJ1-1; DNA: TGCGCCAGCAGCGAAGCGACAGGGCTCTTCACTGAAGCTTTCTTT; CDR3: CASSEATGLFTEAFF
size: NA; D: NA; length: 15; V: TRBV12-3/TRBV12-4; J: TRBJ1-4; DNA: TGTGCCAGCAGTTTAGCGTGGGCAGGGGACGAAAAACTGTTTTTT; CDR3: CASSLAWAGDEKLFF
size: NA; D: TRBD1; length: 13; V: TRBV10-3; J: TRBJ2-5; DNA: TGTGCCATCAGGTACGGACAGGAGGAGACCCAGTACTTC; CDR3: CAIRYGQEETQYF
size: NA; D: NA; length: 14; V: TRBV7-2; J: TRBJ2-3; DNA: TGTGCCAGCAGCTGGGGGACATTAGCTGATACGCAGTATTTT; CDR3: CASSWGTLADTQYF
size: NA; D: NA; length: 13; V: TRBV11-1; J: TRBJ2-5; DNA: TGTGCCAGCACGGGGCATGTTCTTAATGAGCAGTACTTC; CDR3: CASTGHVLNEQYF
size: NA; D: NA; length: 15; V: TRBV12-3/TRBV12-4; J: TRBJ1-2; DNA: TGTGCCAGCAGTACCCGACAGCGGAAACCCTATGGCTACACCTTC; CDR3: CASSTRQRKPYGYTF
size: few; D: NA; length: 16; V: TRBV20-1; J: TRBJ1-2; DNA: TGCAGTGCTAGGTTTCGGGTTGGGGCCTTTAACTATGGCTACACCTTC; CDR3: CSARFRVGAFNYGYTF
size: NA; D: NA; length: 14; V: TRBV2; J: TRBJ1-2; DNA: TGTGCCAGCAACAGTGGAGGGGTTGGCTATGGCTACACCTTC; CDR3: CASNSGGVGYGYTF
size: NA; D: TRBD1; length: 15; V: TRBV20-1; J: TRBJ1-2; DNA: TGCAGTGCTATGGGCAGGGGGCGCAGGGGCTATGGCCACACCTTC; CDR3: CSAMGRGRRGYGHTF
size: NA; D: TRBD2; length: 16; V: TRBV6-5; J: TRBJ2-5; DNA: TGTGCCAGCAGTTACGCGGCTAGCGGGAAGCGGGAGACCCAGTACTTC; CDR3: CASSYAASGKRETQYF
size: NA; D: NA; length: 13; V: TRBV6-6; J: TRBJ2-7; DNA: TGTGCCAGTTGTTCCGGATTTCGCTACGAGCAGTACTTC; CDR3: CASCSGFRYEQYF
size: NA; D: TRBD2; length: 16; V: TRBV20-1; J: TRBJ2-3; DNA: TGCAGTGCTAGAGATTACCTAGCGGGGGGGTGGGATACGCAGTATTTT; CDR3: CSARDYLAGGWDTQYF
size: few; D: NA; length: 15; V: TRBV7-9; J: TRBJ1-2; DNA: TGTGCCAGCAGCTCCGGACAGAATGCTAACTATGGCTACACCTTC; CDR3: CASSSGQNANYGYTF